This TCR beta chain comes out of a study of spatial heterogeneity in lung cancer. TCRdb re-called the 5' RACE reads with MiXCR, one entry per CDR3 protein. The data contain 25,000 to 30,000 distinct CDR3 sequences, roughly 6.6% of them singletons. There are many counts of this clonotype. Its specificity is unknown. Regarding time point: sample taken at primary tumor resection. Researchers sequenced whole RNA taken from tumor, nontumor lung or frozen PBMC without sorting. Germline CDR1 is SQVTM and CDR2 is ANQGSEA. The CDR3 covers 15 residues. The trim removed 6 bases at V and 8 bases at J, leaving 18 bases unmatched. The study, taken as a whole, reports: Alpha and beta chain coverage of tumor T cells was estimated at about 6.8% and 14%, respectively. Tumor mutation count correlated with how many alpha and beta TCRs expanded intratumorally.

The rearrangement links TRBV29-1 to TRBJ1-2; TRBD1 matches at 7 bases. Sequencing was performed on lung tumor tissue, taken at surgery. This TCR was sampled from a male donor with early-stage non-small cell lung cancer. The CDR3 here is CSVGRDSPFLGGYTF. In DNA form, the CDR3 reads TGCAGCGTAGGCCGGGACAGCCCTTTTTTAGGGGGCTACACCTTC.